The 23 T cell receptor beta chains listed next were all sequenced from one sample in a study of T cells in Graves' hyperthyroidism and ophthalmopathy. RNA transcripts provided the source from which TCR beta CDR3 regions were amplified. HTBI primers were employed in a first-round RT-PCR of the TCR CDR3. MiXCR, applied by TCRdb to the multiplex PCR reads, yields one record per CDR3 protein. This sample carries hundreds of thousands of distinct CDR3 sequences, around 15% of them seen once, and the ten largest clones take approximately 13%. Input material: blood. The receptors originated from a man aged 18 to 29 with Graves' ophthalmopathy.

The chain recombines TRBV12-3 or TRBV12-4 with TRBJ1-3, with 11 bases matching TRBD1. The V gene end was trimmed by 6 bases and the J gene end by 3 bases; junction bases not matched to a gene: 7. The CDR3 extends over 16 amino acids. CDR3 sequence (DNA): TGTGCCAGCAGCCAAGGACAGGGGGCGTATGGAAACACCATATATTTT. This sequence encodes CASSQGQGAYGNTIYF.

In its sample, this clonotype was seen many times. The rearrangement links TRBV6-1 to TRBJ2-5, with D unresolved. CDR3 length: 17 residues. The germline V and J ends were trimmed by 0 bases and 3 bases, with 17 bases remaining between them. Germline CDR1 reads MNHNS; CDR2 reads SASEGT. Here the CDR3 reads CASSEAHGTQAKETQYF. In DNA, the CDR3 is TGTGCCAGCAGTGAAGCGCACGGCACGCAGGCTAAAGAGACCCAGTACTTC.

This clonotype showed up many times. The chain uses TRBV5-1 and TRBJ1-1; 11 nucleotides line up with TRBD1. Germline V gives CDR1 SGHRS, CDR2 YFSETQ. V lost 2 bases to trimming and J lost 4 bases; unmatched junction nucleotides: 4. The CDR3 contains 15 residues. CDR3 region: CASSFEGQGVTEAFF. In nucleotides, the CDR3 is TGCGCCAGCAGCTTTGAGGGACAGGGGGTCACTGAAGCTTTCTTT.

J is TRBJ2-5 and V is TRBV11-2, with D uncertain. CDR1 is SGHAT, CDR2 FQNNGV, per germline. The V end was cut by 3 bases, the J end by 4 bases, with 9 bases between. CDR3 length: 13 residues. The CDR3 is CASSFGDGETQYF. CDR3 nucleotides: TGTGCCAGCAGCTTCGGCGATGGAGAGACCCAGTACTTC.

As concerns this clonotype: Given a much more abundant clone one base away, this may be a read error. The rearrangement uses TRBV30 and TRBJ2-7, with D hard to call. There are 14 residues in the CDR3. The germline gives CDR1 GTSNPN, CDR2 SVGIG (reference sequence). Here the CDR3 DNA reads TGTGCCTCCTACCGGACGGGCAGCTCCTACGAGCAGCACTTC. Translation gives CASYRTGSSYEQHF.

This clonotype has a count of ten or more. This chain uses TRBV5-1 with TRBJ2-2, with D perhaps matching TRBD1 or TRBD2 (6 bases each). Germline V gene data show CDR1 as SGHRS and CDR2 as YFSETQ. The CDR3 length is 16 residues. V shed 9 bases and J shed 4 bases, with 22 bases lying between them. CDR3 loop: CATTRDISTITGELFF. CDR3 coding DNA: TGCGCCACCACGCGGGACATCTCGACTATCACCGGGGAGCTGTTTTTT.

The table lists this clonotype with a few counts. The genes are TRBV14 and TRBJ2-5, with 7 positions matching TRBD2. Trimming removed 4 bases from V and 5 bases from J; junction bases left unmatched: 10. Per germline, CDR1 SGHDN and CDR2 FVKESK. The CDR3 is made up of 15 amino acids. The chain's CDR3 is CASSRLGGGSETQYF. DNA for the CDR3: TGTGCCAGCAGCCGGCTCGGCGGGGGTTCGGAGACCCAGTACTTC.

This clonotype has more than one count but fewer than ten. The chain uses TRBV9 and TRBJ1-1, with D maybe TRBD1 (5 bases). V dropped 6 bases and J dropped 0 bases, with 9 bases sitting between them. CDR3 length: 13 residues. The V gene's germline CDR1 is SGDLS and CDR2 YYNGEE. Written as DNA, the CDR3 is TGTGCCAGCACCTGGGGGGTGAACACTGAAGCTTTCTTT. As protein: CASTWGVNTEAFF.

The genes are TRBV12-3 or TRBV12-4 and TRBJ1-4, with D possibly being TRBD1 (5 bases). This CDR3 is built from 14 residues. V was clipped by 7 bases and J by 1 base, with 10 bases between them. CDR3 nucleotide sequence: TGTGCCAGCAAGCAGGGAGGAACTAATGAAAAACTGTTTTTT. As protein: CASKQGGTNEKLFF.

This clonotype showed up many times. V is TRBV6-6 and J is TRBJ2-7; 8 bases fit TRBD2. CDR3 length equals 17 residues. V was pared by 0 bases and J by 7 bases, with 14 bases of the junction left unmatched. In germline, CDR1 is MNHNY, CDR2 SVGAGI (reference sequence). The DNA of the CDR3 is TGTGCCAGCAGTTACTCGCGTAGCGGGGCCTTGGGGTTGGAGCAGTACTTC. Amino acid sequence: CASSYSRSGALGLEQYF.

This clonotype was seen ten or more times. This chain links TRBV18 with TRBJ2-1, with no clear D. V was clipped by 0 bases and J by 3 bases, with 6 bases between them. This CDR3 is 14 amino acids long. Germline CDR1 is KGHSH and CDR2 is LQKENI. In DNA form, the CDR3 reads TGTGCCAGCTCACCACCCGTGGACTACAATGAGCAGTTCTTC. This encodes CASSPPVDYNEQFF.

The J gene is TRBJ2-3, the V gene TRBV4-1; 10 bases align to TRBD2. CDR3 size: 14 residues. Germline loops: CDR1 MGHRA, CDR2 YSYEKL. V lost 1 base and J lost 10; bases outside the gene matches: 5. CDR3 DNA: TGCGCCAGCAGCCAAGTTCTAGCGGGAGAATCGCAGTATTTT. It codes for CASSQVLAGESQYF.

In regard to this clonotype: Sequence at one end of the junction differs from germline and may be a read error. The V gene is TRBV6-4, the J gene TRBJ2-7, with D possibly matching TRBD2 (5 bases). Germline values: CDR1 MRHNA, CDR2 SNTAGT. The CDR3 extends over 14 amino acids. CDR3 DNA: TGTGTCAGCAGAAGAACGAGAGGGTTTTACGAGCAGTACTTC. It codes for CVSRRTRGFYEQYF.

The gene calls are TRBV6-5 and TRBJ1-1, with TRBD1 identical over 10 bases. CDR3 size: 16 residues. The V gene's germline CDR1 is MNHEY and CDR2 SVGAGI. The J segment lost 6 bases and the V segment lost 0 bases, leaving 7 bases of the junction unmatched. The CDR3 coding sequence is TGTGCCAGCAGTTACTCAGGGGGACAGGGGCCCCCTGAAGCTTTCTTT. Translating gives CASSYSGGQGPPEAFF.

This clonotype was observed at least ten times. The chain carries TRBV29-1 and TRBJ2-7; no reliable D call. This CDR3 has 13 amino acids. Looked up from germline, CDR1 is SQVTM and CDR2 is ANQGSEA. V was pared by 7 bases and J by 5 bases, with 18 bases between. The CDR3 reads CSALGSPFDEQYF. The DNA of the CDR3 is TGCAGCGCCCTAGGCAGTCCCTTCGACGAGCAGTACTTC.

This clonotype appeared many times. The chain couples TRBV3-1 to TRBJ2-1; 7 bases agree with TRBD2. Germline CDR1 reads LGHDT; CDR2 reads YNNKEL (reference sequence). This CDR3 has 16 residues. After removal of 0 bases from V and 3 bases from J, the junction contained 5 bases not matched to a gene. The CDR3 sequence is CASSQEAGGGYNEQFF. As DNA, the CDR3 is TGTGCCAGCAGCCAAGAGGCGGGCGGGGGCTACAATGAGCAGTTCTTC.

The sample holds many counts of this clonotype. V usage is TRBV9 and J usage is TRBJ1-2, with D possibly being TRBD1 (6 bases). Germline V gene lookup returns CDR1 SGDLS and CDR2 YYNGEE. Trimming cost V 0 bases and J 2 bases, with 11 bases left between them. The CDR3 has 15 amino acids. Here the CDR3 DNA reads TGTGCCAGCAGCGTAGCTCGGCAGGGGAACTATGGCTACACCTTC. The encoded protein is CASSVARQGNYGYTF.

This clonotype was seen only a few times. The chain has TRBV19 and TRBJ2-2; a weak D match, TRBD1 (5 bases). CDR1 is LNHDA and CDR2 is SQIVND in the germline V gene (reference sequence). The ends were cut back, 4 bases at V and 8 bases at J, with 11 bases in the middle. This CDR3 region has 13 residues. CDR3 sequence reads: CASSSRVGGELFF. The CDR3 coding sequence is TGTGCCAGTAGTAGCAGGGTCGGTGGGGAGCTGTTTTTT.

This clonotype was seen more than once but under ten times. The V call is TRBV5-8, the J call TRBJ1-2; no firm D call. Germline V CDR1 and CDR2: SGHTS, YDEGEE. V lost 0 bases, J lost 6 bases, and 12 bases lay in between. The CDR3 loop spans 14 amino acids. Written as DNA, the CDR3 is TGTGCCAGCAGCTTGGCCCTGGACTTGGATGGCTACACCTTC. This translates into CASSLALDLDGYTF.

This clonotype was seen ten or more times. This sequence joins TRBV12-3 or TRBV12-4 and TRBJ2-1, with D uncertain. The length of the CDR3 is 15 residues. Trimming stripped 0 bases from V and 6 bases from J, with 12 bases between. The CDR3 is CASSLALGFGNEQFF. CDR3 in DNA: TGTGCCAGCAGTTTAGCGCTAGGGTTCGGCAATGAGCAGTTCTTC.

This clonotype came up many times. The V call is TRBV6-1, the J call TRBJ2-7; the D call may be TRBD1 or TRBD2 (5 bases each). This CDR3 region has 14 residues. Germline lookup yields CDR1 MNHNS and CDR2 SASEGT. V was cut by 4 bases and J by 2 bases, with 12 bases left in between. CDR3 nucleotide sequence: TGTGCCAGCAGTGCCAGGGTCGGGGCCTACGAGCAGTACTTC. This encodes CASSARVGAYEQYF.

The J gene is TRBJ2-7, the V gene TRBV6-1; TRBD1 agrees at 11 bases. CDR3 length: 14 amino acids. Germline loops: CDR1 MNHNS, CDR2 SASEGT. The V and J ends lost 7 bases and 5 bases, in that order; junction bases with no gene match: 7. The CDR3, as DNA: TGTGCCAGCACCCACCGGGACAGGGGGGACGAGCAGTACTTC. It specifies CASTHRDRGDEQYF.

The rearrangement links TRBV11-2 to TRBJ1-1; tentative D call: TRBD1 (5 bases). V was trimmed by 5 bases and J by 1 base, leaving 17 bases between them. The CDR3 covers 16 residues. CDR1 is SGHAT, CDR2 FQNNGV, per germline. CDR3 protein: CASSRFGQGTNTEAFF. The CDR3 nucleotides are TGTGCCAGCAGCCGATTTGGGCAAGGGACGAACACTGAAGCTTTCTTT.